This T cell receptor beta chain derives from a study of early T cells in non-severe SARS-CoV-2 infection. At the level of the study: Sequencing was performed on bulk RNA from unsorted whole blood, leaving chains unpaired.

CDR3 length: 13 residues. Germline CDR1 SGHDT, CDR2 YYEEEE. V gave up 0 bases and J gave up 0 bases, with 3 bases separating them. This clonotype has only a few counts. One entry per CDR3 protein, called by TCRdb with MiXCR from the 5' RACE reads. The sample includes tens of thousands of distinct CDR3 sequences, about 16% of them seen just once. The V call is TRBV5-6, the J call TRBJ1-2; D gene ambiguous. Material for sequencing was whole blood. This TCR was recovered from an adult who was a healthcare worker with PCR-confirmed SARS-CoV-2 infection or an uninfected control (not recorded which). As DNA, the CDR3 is TGTGCCAGCAGCTTGGGGGCTAACTATGGCTACACCTTC. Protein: CASSLGANYGYTF.